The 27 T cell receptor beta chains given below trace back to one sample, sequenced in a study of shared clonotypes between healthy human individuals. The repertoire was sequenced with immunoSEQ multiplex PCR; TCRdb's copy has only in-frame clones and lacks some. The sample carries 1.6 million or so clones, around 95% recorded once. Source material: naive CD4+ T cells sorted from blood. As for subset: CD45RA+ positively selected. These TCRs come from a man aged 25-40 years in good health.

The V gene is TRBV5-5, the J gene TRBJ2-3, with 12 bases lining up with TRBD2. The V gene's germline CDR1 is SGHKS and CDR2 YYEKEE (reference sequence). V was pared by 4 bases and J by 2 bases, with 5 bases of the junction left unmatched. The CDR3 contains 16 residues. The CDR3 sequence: CASSQGLAGYTDTQYF. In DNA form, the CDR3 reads TGTGCCAGCAGCCAAGGACTAGCGGGATACACAGATACGCAGTATTTT.

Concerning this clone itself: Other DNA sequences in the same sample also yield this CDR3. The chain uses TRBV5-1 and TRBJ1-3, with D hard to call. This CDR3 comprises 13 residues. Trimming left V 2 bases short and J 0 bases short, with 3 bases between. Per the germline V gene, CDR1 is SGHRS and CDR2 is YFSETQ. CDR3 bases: TGCGCCAGCAGCTTAGACTCTGGAAACACCATATATTTT. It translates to CASSLDSGNTIYF.

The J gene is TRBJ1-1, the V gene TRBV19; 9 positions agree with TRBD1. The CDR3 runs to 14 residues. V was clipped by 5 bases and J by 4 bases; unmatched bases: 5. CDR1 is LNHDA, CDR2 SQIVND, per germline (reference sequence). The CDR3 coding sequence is TGTGCCAGTAGTTACAGGGGGCGCATCACTGAAGCTTTCTTT. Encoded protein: CASSYRGRITEAFF. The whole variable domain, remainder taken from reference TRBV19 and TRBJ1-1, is DGGITQSPKYLFRKEGQNVTLSCEQNLNHDAMYWYRQDPGQGLRLIYYSQIVNDFQKGDIAEGYSVSREKKESFPLTVTSAQKNPTAFYLCASSYRGRITEAFFGQGTRLTVV.

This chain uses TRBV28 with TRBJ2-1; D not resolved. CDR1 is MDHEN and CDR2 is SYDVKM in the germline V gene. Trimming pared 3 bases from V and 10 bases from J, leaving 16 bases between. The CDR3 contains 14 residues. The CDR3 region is CASSFPIRTSEQFF. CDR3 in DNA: TGTGCCAGCAGTTTTCCCATACGAACCAGCGAGCAGTTCTTC. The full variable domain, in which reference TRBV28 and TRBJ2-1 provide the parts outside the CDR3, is DVKVTQSSRYLVKRTGEKVFLECVQDMDHENMFWYRQDPGLGLRLIYFSYDVKMKEKGDIPEGYSVSREKKERFSLILESASTNQTSMYLCASSFPIRTSEQFFGPGTRLTVL.

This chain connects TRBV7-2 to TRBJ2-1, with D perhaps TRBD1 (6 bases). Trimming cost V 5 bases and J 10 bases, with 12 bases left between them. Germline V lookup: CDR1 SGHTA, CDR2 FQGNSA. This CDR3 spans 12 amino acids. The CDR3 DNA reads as TGTGCCAGCAGCACCGGACAGCGGGAGCAGTTCTTC. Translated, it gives CASSTGQREQFF.

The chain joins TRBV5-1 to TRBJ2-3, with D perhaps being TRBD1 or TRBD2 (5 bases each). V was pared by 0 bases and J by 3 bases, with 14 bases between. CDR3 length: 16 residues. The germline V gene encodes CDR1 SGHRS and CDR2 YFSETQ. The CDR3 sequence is CASSLEPGPNTDTQYF. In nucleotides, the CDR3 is TGCGCCAGCAGCTTGGAACCGGGACCCAATACAGATACGCAGTATTTT.

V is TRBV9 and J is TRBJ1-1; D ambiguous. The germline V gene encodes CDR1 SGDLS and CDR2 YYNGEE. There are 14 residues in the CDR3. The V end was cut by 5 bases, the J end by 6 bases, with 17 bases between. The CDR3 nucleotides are TGTGCCAGCAGTAGGGATGTACGTTCGGCTGAAGCTTTCTTT. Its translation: CASSRDVRSAEAFF. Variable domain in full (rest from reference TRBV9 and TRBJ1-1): DSGVTQTPKHLITATGQRVTLRCSPRSGDLSVYWYQQSLDQGLQFLIQYYNGEERAKGNILERFSAQQFPDLHSELNLSSLELGDSALYFCASSRDVRSAEAFFGQGTRLTVV.

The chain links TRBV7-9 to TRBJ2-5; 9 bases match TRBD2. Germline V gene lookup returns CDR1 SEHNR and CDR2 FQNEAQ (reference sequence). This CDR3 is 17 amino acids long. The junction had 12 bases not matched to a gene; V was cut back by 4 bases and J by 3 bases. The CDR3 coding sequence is TGTGCCAGCAGCTATCTAGCGGGACCTAGATCAGAAGAGACCCAGTACTTC. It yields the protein CASSYLAGPRSEETQYF.

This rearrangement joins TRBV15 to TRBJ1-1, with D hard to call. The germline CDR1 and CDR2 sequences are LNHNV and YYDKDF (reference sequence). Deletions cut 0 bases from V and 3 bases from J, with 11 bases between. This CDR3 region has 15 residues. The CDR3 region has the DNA TGTGCCACCAGCAGAGAACCAGCCATGGACACTGAAGCTTTCTTT. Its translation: CATSREPAMDTEAFF.

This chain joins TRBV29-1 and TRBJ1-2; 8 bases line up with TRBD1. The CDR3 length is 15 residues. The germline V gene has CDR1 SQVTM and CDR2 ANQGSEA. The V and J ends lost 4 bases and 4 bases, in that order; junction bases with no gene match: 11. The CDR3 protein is CSVALGPGGAYGYTF. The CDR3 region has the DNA TGCAGCGTTGCTTTGGGTCCAGGGGGCGCCTATGGCTACACCTTC.

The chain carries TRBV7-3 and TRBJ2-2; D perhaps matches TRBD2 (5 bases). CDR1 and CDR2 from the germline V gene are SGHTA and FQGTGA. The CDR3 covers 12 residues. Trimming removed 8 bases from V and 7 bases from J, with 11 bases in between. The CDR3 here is CASGYGVGELFF. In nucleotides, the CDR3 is TGTGCCAGCGGTTACGGGGTCGGGGAGCTGTTTTTT.

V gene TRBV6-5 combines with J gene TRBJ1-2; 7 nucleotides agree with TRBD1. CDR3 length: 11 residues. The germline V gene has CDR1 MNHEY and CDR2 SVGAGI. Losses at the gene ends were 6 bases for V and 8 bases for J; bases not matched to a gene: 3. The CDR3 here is CASRQGRGYTF. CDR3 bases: TGTGCCAGCAGACAGGGGAGAGGCTACACCTTC.

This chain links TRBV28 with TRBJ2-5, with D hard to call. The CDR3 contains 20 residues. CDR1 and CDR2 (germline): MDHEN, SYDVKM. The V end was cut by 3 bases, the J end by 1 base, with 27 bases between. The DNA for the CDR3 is TGTGCCAGCAGTTTGGGTTTGGATCGATCTAGTCTCCTTCTCCAAGAGACCCAGTACTTC. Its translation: CASSLGLDRSSLLLQETQYF.

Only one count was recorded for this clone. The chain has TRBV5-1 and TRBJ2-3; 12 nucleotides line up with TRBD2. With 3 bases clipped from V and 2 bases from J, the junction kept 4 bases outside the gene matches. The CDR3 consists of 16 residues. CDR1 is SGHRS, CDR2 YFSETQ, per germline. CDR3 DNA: TGCGCCAGCAGCTCTGGACTAGCGGGGATCACAGATACGCAGTATTTT. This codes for CASSSGLAGITDTQYF.

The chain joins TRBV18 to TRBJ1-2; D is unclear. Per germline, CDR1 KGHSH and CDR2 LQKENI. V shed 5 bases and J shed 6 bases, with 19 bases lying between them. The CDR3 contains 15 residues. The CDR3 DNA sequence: TGTGCCAGCTCAGTGGGTCATTTGGGAAGCGATGGCTACACCTTC. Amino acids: CASSVGHLGSDGYTF.

CDR3 nucleotide sequence: TGCGCCAGCAGCTTGGAATTGGCTGCAGGGGCATCCTACGAGCAGTACTTC. This sequence encodes CASSLELAAGASYEQYF. The J gene is TRBJ2-7, the V gene TRBV5-1; D is perhaps TRBD1 (6 bases). The CDR3 is made up of 17 amino acids. Germline V gives CDR1 SGHRS, CDR2 YFSETQ. Trimming took off 0 bases at V and 1 base at J, with 17 bases between the two ends.

CDR3 sequence: CASSHPGVLDEKLFF. Here the CDR3 DNA reads TGCGCCAGCAGCCACCCCGGGGTGTTAGATGAAAAACTGTTTTTT. V usage is TRBV4-1 and J usage is TRBJ1-4; D is ambiguous. The CDR3 totals 15 residues. Germline V gene sequence: CDR1 MGHRA, CDR2 YSYEKL. V lost 3 bases and J lost 6, with 14 bases in between.

The CDR3 region has the DNA TGTGCCAGCAACCCCGGGGGCCCGAAGGGGGCTTTCTTT. Amino acids: CASNPGGPKGAFF. This rearrangement joins TRBV28 to TRBJ1-1; tentative D call: TRBD1 (6 bases). The CDR3 loop spans 13 amino acids. CDR1 is MDHEN and CDR2 is SYDVKM in the germline V gene. The V gene lost 7 bases and the J gene lost 11 bases, with 20 bases spanning the gap.

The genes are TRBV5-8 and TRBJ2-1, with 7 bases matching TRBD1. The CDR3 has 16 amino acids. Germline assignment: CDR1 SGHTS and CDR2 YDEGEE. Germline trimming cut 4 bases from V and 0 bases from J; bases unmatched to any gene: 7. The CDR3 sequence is CASSQTGALSYNEQFF. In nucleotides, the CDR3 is TGTGCCAGCAGCCAAACAGGGGCCCTCTCCTACAATGAGCAGTTCTTC.

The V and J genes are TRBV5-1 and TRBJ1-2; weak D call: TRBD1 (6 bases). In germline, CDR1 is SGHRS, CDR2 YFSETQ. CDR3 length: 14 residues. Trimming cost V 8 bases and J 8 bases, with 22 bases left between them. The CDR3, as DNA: TGCGCCAGTTCGTGGGGGCCCCCTCCCCGAGGCTACACCTTC. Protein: CASSWGPPPRGYTF.

CDR3 nucleotides: TGTGCCAGCACCCCCTTAAGACTCGCCTTGAACACTGAAGCTTTCTTT. This translates into CASTPLRLALNTEAFF. This chain connects TRBV28 to TRBJ1-1; D is unresolved. From germline, CDR1 is MDHEN and CDR2 SYDVKM. V shed 7 bases and J shed 0 bases, with 18 bases lying between them. CDR3 length: 16 residues.

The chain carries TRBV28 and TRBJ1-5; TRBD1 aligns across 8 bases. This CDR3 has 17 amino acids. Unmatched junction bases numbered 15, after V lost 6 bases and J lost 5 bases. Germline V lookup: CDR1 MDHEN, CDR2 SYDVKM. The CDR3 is CASSWAPGTGKDQPQHF. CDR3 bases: TGTGCCAGCAGCTGGGCCCCCGGGACAGGAAAGGATCAGCCCCAGCATTTT.

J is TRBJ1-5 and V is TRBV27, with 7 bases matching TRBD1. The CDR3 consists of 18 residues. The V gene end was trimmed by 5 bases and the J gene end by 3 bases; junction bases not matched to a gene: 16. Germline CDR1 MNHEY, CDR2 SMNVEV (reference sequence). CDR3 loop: CASSRNVGAGGYNQPQHF. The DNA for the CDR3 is TGTGCCAGCAGTCGCAACGTCGGGGCAGGGGGATACAATCAGCCCCAGCATTTT.

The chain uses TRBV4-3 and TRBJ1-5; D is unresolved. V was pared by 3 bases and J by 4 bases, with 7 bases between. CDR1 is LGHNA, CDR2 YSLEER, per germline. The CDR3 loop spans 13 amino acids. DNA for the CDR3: TGCGCCAGCAGCCAGGAGTCGAATCAGCCCCAGCATTTT. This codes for CASSQESNQPQHF.

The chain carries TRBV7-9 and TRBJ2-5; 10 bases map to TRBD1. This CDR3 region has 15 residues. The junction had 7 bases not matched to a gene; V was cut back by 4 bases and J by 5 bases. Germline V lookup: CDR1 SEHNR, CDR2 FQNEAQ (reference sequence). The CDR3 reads CASSSPTGGWETQYF. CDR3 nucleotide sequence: TGTGCCAGCAGCTCCCCGACAGGGGGCTGGGAGACCCAGTACTTC.

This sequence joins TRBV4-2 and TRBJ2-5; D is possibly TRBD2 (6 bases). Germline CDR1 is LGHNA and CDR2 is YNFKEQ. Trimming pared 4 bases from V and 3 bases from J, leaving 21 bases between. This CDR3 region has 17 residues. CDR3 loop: CASSPSPAGRPEETQYF. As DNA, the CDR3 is TGTGCCAGCAGCCCCTCTCCAGCGGGCCGCCCCGAAGAGACCCAGTACTTC.

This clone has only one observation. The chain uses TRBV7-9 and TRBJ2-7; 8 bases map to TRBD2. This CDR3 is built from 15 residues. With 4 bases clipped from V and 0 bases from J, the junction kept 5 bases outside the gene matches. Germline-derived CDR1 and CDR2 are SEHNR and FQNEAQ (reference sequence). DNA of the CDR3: TGTGCCAGCAGCTCCTTCGCGGGGGGCTCCTACGAGCAGTACTTC. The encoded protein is CASSSFAGGSYEQYF.